This T cell receptor (beta chain) originates from a study of cytomegalovirus exposure and HLA in healthy donors. Use of 60 Vbeta and 13 Jbeta primers characterized the PCR. Generated by immunoSEQ multiplex PCR, the TCRdb table keeps only in-frame clones and is missing some. The sample shows some 140,000 clones, 60% to 85% of them seen only once. While unrecorded immune exposures were likely, the donors were nominally healthy when sampled. Study-level results: Published work reported that the classifier diagnosed cytomegalovirus status with high specificity and sensitivity. Researchers reportedly found TCR beta sequences accurately predicted most subjects' HLA-A and HLA-B alleles. Overall, roughly 170 TCR beta chains were annotated as cytomegalovirus-associated.

The trim removed 5 bases at V and 6 bases at J, leaving 16 bases unmatched. CDR1 and CDR2 (germline): SQVTM, ANQGSEA. The CDR3 is 16 residues long. To note about this clone: Its antigen is not identified.

The chain has TRBV29-1 and TRBJ2-7; TRBD2 matches at 10 bases. The specimen was PBMCs. The sequence was obtained from a male donor in good health and CMV-seropositive. CDR3 sequence: CSVSIGASGGLGEQYF. The CDR3 bases are TGCAGCGTTTCGATCGGGGCTAGCGGGGGACTGGGCGAGCAGTACTTC.